These T cell receptor beta chains were read from a single sample in a study of CD8+ T cells in alopecia areata. Profiled with immunoSEQ multiplex PCR; TCRdb holds only in-frame clones, not every one. The sample holds about 99,000 clones, more than 75% seen once. This specimen was CD8+ T cells sorted from blood, taken at approximately week 30, from a patient treated with tofacitinib. All receptors derive from a human donor with alopecia areata. CDR3s include the opening cysteine and the closing phenylalanine or tryptophan. The D gene is left open where the match is weak. Size tells how often a clone was seen (once, few, many) or the class of an expanded clone, and some rows leave it out.

clone_size j_call d_call v_call cdr3_aa cdr3_nt
NA TRBJ2-1 TRBD2 TRBV9 CASSGRRGSGGVPLSEQFF TGTGCCAGCAGCGGTCGCCGAGGGAGCGGGGGGGTCCCCTTAAGTGAGCAGTTCTTC
NA TRBJ2-7 TRBD1 TRBV27 CASSSTRDRFDEQYF TGTGCCAGCAGTTCCACACGGGACAGGTTCGACGAGCAGTACTTC
NA TRBJ2-4 NA TRBV30 CAHLGGAKNIQYF TGTGCCCATCTAGGGGGGGCCAAAAACATTCAGTACTTC
NA TRBJ2-7 NA TRBV5-1 CASSAGRVYYEQYF TGCGCCAGCAGCGCAGGCAGGGTTTACTACGAGCAGTACTTC
NA TRBJ1-1 NA TRBV21-1 CASSSSQNGGTEAFF TGTGCCAGCAGCAGTAGCCAAAATGGGGGCACTGAAGCTTTCTTT
NA TRBJ2-7 NA TRBV11-1 CASSLGSSYEQYF TGTGCCAGCAGCTTAGGGAGCTCCTACGAGCAGTACTTC
NA TRBJ2-1 NA TRBV7-8 CASSLGGSYNEQFF TGTGCCAGCAGCCTGGGCGGCTCCTACAATGAGCAGTTCTTC
NA TRBJ2-2 NA TRBV29-1 CSVAPANTGELFF TGCAGCGTTGCCCCGGCGAACACCGGGGAGCTGTTTTTT
NA TRBJ2-5 NA TRBV6-5 CASSPGTYQETQYF TGTGCCAGCAGCCCCGGGACCTACCAAGAGACCCAGTACTTC
NA TRBJ2-1 NA TRBV19 CASSILGGNEQFF TGTGCCAGTAGTATTCTTGGGGGAAATGAGCAGTTCTTC
once TRBJ2-5 NA TRBV5-1 CASSLGRVVVETQYF TGCGCCAGCAGCTTGGGGAGAGTCGTGGTTGAGACCCAGTACTTC
NA TRBJ2-4 TRBD2 TRBV4-1 CASSQTPGTSGTGYIQYF TGCGCCAGCAGCCAGACCCCCGGGACTAGCGGGACGGGTTACATTCAGTACTTC
NA TRBJ2-7 TRBD1 TRBV6-5 CASSRTGFSEQYF TGTGCCAGCAGTCGGACAGGCTTCTCCGAGCAGTACTTC
NA TRBJ1-2 NA TRBV20-1 CSAREQLRYTF TGCAGTGCTAGAGAACAGCTCCGCTACACCTTC